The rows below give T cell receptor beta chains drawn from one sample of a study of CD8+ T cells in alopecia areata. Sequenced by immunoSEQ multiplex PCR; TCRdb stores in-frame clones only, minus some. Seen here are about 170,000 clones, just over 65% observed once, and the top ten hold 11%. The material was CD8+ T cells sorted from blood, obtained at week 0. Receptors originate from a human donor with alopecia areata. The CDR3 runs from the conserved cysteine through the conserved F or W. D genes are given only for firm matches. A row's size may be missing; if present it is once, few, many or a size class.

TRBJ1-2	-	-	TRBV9	TGTGCCAGCAGCGGCGAGACAGTTAACTATGGCTACACCTTC	CASSGETVNYGYTF
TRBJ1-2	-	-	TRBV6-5	TGTGCCGGCTCGAAAATGGGGGATGGCTACACCTTC	CAGSKMGDGYTF
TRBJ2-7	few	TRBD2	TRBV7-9	TGTGCCAGCAGCGGGGAAGCGACTAGCGGGGACTACGAGCAGTACTTC	CASSGEATSGDYEQYF
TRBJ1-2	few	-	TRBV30	TGTGCCTGGAGTGGAACAGGGATTTATGGCTACACCTTC	CAWSGTGIYGYTF
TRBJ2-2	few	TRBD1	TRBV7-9	TGTGCCAGCAGCTTCTACAGGGGACCCACCGGGGAGCTGTTTTTT	CASSFYRGPTGELFF
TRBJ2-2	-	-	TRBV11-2	TGTGCCAGCAGCCTCTGGGGACGGGGTGAGAACACCGGGGAGCTGTTTTTT	CASSLWGRGENTGELFF
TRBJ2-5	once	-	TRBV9	TGTGCCAGCAGCGTAGGATGGGACAAATACCAAGAGACCCAGTACTTC	CASSVGWDKYQETQYF
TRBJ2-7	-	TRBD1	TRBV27	TGTGCCAGCAGTTTGGGACAGACGTCCTACGAGCAGTACTTC	CASSLGQTSYEQYF
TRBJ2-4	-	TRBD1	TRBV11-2	TGTGCCAGCAGTCCCGTCGGTGGGACAGAAAACATTCAGTACTTC	CASSPVGGTENIQYF
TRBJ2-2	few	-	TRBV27	TGTGCCAGCAGCCTCCAGGGTATTCCCGGGGAGCTGTTTTTT	CASSLQGIPGELFF
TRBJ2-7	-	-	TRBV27	TGTGCCAGTGTCGGGGGGCCCAGTGCCGAGCAGTACTTC	CASVGGPSAEQYF
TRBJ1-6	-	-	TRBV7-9	TGTGCCAGCAGCTTAGCGAATTCACCCCTCCACTTT	CASSLANSPLHF
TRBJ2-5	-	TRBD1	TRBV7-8	TGTGCCAGCAGCCGACGACAGGGGCTAACGGAGCAAGAGACCCAGTACTTC	CASSRRQGLTEQETQYF
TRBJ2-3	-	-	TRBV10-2	TGCGCCATCTCGGCGGGGAGTAGCACAGATACGCAGTATTTT	CAISAGSSTDTQYF
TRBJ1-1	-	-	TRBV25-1	TGTGCCAGCAGTGAAACCGGGCTCACCTTTGAAGCTTTCTTT	CASSETGLTFEAFF
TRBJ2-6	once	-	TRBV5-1	TGCGCCAGCAGCTTGGACCAAGACCGAACCCAGGGGGCCAACGTCCTGACTTTC	CASSLDQDRTQGANVLTF
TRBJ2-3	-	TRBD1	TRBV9	TGTGCCAGCAGCGGACAGGGGGCAGATACGCAGTATTTT	CASSGQGADTQYF
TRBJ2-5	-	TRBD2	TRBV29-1	TGCAGCGTTTGGGAGGGAGAGACCCAGTACTTC	CSVWEGETQYF
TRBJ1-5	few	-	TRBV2	TGTGCCAGCAGTTGGCCAGAGGGCGAGGGCAATCAGCCCCAGCATTTT	CASSWPEGEGNQPQHF
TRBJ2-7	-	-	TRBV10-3	TGTGCCACCACCGGTAGGGAAACCTACGAGCAGTACTTC	CATTGRETYEQYF
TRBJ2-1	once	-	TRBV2	TGTGCCAGCAGTGGAACAGGGACCCATGAGCAGTTCTTC	CASSGTGTHEQFF
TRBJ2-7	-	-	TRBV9	TGTGCCAGCAGCGCTGCTTCCGGGGTCTCCTACGAGCAGTACTTC	CASSAASGVSYEQYF
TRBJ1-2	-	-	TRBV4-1	TGCGCCAGCAGCCAAGAGTCGTCGGCTTATGATGGCTACACCTTC	CASSQESSAYDGYTF
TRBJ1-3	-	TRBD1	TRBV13	TGTGCCAGCAGCCCCGGGACAGGCGGACTTCGGATGTCTGGAAACACCATATATTTT	CASSPGTGGLRMSGNTIYF
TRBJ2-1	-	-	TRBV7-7	TGTGCTAGCAGCTCCGGGACAACGGAGCAGTTCTTC	CASSSGTTEQFF
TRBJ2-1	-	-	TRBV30	TGTGCCTGGTTGATAGGGAGGCCGAATGAGCAGTTCTTC	CAWLIGRPNEQFF
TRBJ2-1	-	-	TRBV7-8	TGTGCCAGCAGCTTGATCTCCCAGGCGATGGGGTATTACAATGAGCAGTTCTTC	CASSLISQAMGYYNEQFF
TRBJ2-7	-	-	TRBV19	TGTGCCAGTAGTATGAGTCCCTCCAGCTCCTACGAGCAGTACTTC	CASSMSPSSSYEQYF
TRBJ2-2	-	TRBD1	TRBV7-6	TGTGCCAGCAGCCCCCCGGGACAGGGGAACACCGGGGAGCTGTTTTTT	CASSPPGQGNTGELFF
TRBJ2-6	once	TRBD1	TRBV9	TGTGCCAGCAGCTCCAGACTCCCGGGACAGGGTAGGAGTGGGGCCAACGTCCTGACTTTC	CASSSRLPGQGRSGANVLTF
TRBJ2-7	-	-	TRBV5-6	TGTGCCAGCAGCTTGGACAGGGCCTACGAGCAGTACTTC	CASSLDRAYEQYF
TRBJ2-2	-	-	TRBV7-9	TGTGCCAGCCCCCCCGACAGGTTTAACACCGGGGAGCTGTTTTTT	CASPPDRFNTGELFF
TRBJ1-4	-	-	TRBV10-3	TGTGCCATGGCACAGGGATCTAATGAAAAACTGTTTTTT	CAMAQGSNEKLFF
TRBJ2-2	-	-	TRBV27	TGTGCCAGCAGTCTAAGTCCCGTCGGGGAGCTGTTTTTT	CASSLSPVGELFF
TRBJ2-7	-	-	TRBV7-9	TGTGCCAGCAGCTTAGGCACTAACGAGCAGTACTTC	CASSLGTNEQYF
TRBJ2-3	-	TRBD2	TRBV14	TGTGCCAGCAGCACATTAGCGGGAGCAGATACGCAGTATTTT	CASSTLAGADTQYF
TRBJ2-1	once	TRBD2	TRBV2	TGTGCCACTTTAGCGGGGGACAATGAGCAGTTCTTC	CATLAGDNEQFF
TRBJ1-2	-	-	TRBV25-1	TGTGCCAGCAGTGGGGAAACAACAGGGTCCCCACTCTATGGCTACACCTTC	CASSGETTGSPLYGYTF
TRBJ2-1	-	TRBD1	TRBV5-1	TGCGCCAGCAGCTCATCCCGGGACAGGGGTGTAAATGAGCAGTTCTTC	CASSSSRDRGVNEQFF
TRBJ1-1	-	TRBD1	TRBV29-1	TGCAGCGCTCCGGGACAGGGGCCTGAAGCTTTCTTT	CSAPGQGPEAFF
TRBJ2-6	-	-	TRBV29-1	TGCAGCGTTGTTGAGGCCTCTGGGGCCAACGTCCTGACTTTC	CSVVEASGANVLTF
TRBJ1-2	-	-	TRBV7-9	TGTGCCAGCGGGCTTAGCACCTTC	CASGLSTF
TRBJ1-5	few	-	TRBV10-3	TGTGCCGCCTCAGTATATAGCAATCAGCCCCAGCATTTT	CAASVYSNQPQHF
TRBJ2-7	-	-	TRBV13	TGTGCCAGCAGCCCAGAGGACAACACCTACGAGCAGTACTTC	CASSPEDNTYEQYF
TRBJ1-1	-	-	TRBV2	TGTGCCAGCATTATGGGTGGACAGTGGTTGGAGGGTTTCTTT	CASIMGGQWLEGFF
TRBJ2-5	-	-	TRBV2	TGTGCCAGCCCGGGGAAAGAGACCCAGTACTTC	CASPGKETQYF
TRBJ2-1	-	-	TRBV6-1	TGTGCCAGCAGCCGTAACTTCGGCAATGAGCAGTTCTTC	CASSRNFGNEQFF
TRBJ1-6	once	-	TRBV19	TGTGCCAGTAGTTTCCCCTGGACCTTT	CASSFPWTF
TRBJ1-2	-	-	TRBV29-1	TGCAGCGTGGAGGAAAGGGACTACGGCTACACCTTC	CSVEERDYGYTF
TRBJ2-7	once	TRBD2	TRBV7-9	TGTGCCAGCAGCCCCCCGGGACTAGCGGGGGGGAATCGACAGTACTTC	CASSPPGLAGGNRQYF
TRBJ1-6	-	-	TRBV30	TGTGCCTGGAGTCTGGGAAACTATAATTCACCCCTCCACTTT	CAWSLGNYNSPLHF
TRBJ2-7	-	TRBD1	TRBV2	TGTGCCAGCAGTGGCCCCTCTCGCGCGGGACAGGGCTACGAGCAGTACTTC	CASSGPSRAGQGYEQYF
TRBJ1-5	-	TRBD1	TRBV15	TGTGCCACCAGCTCAGCAGGGGGGACCAATCAGCCCCAGCATTTT	CATSSAGGTNQPQHF
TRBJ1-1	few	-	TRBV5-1	TGCGCCAGCAGCTTGTACGGGTACACTGAAGCTTTCTTT	CASSLYGYTEAFF
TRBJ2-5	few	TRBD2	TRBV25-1	TGTGCCAGCAGTAAAGGGACTAGCGGGGGGGAGACCCAGTACTTC	CASSKGTSGGETQYF
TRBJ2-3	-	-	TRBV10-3	TGTGCCATCAGTGAGCGAGCGGCAGATACGCAGTATTTT	CAISERAADTQYF
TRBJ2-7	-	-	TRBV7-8	TGTGCCAGCAGCTTAAACCTATACTACGAGCAGTACTTC	CASSLNLYYEQYF